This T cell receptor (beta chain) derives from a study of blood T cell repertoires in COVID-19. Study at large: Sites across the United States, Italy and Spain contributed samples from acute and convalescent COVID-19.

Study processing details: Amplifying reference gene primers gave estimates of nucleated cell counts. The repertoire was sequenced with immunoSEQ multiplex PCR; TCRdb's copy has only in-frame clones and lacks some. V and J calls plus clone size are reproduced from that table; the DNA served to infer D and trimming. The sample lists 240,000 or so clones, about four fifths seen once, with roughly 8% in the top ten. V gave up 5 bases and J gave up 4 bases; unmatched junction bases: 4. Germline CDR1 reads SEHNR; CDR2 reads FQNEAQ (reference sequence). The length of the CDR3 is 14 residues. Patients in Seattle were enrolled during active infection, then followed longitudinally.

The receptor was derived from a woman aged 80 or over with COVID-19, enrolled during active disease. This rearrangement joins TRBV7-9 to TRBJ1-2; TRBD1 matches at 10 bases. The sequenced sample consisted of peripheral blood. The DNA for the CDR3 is TGTGCCAGCAGCGATCGGGACAGGGGCTATGGCTACACCTTC. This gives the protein CASSDRDRGYGYTF.